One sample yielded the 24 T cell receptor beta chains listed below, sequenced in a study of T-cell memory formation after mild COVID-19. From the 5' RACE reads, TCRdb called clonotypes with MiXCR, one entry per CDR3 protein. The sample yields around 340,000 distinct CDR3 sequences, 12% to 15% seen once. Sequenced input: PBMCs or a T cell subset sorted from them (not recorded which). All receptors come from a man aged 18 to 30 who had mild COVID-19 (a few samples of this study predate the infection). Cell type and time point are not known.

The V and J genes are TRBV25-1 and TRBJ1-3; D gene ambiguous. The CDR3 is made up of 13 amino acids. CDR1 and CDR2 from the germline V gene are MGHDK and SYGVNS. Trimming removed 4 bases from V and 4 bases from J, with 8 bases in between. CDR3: CASSVGGGNTIYF. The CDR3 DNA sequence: TGTGCCAGCAGTGTGGGAGGAGGAAACACCATATATTTT.

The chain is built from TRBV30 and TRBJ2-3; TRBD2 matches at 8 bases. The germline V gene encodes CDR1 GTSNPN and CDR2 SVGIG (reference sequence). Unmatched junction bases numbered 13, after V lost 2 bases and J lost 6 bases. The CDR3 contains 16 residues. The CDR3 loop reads CAWSPSRGAARDTQYF. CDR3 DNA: TGTGCCTGGAGTCCCTCGCGGGGGGCCGCACGGGATACGCAGTATTTT.

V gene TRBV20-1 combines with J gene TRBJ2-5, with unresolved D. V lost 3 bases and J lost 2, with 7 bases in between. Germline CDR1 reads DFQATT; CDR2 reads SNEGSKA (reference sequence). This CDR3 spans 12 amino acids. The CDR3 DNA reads TGCAGTGCTAGTGGCCATCAAGAGACCCAGTACTTC. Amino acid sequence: CSASGHQETQYF.

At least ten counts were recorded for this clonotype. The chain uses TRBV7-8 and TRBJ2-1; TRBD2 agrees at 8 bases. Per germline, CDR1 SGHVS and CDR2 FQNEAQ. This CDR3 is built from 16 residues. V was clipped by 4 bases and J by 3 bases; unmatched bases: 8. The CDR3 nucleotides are TGTGCCAGCAGCTCCTTTCGGGCGGGGGGCTACAATGAGCAGTTCTTC. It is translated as CASSSFRAGGYNEQFF.

The CDR3 DNA reads TGTGCCAGCAGCTTCTCCGGGGGGGGCGCGGATACGCAGTATTTT. Its translation: CASSFSGGGADTQYF. This sequence joins TRBV11-2 and TRBJ2-3, with TRBD2 matching over 8 bases. The CDR3 extends over 15 amino acids. V dropped 3 bases and J dropped 6; count of bases not matched to a gene: 8. Germline V gene data show CDR1 as SGHAT and CDR2 as FQNNGV.

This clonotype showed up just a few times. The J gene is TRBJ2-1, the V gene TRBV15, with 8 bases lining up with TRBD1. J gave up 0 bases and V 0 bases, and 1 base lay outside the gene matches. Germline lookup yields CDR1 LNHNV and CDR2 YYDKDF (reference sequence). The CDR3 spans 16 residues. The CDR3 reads CATSREDRGSYNEQFF. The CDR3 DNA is TGTGCCACCAGCAGAGAAGACAGGGGCTCCTACAATGAGCAGTTCTTC.

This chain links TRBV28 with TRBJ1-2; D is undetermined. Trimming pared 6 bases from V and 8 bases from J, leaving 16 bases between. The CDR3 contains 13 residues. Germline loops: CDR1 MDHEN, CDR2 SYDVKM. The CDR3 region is CASSIGVPAGYTF. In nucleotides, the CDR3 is TGTGCCAGCAGCATCGGGGTTCCGGCAGGCTACACCTTC.

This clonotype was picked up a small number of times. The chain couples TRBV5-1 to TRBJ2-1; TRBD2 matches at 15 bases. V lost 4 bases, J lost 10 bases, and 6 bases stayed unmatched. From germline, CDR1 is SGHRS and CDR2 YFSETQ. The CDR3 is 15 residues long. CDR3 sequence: CASSMGLAGGGEQFF. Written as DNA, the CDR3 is TGCGCCAGCAGCATGGGACTAGCGGGGGGCGGGGAGCAGTTCTTC.

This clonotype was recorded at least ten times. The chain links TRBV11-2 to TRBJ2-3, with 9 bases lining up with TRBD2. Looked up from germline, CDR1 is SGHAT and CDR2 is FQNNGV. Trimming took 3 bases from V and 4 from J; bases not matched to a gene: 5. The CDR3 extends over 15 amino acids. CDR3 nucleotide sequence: TGTGCCAGCAGCTTGTCTAGCGGGGCCGCAGATACGCAGTATTTT. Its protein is CASSLSSGAADTQYF.

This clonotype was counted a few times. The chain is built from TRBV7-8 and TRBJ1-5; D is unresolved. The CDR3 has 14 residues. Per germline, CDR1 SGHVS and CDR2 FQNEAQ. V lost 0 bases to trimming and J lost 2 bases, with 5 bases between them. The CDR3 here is CASSLAVGNQPQHF. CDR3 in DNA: TGTGCCAGCAGCTTAGCGGTGGGCAATCAGCCCCAGCATTTT.

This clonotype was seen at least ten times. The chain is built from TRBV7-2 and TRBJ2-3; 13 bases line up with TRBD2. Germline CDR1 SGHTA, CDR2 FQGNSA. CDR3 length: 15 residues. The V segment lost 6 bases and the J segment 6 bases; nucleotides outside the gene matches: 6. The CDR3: CASRASGLAGDTQYF. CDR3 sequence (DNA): TGTGCCAGCAGGGCTTCGGGACTAGCGGGGGATACGCAGTATTTT.

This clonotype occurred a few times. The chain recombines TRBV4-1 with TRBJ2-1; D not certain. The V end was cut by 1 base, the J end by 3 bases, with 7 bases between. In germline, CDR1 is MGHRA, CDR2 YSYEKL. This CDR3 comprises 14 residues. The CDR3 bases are TGCGCCAGCAGCCAAGGAAGGGACTACAATGAGCAGTTCTTC. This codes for CASSQGRDYNEQFF.

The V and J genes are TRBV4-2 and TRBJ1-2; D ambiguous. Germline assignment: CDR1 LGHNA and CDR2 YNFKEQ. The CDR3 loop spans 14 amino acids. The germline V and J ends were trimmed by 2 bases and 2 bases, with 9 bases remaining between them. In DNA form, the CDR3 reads TGTGCCAGCAGCCAAAGGCTCGGGAACTATGGCTACACCTTC. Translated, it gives CASSQRLGNYGYTF.

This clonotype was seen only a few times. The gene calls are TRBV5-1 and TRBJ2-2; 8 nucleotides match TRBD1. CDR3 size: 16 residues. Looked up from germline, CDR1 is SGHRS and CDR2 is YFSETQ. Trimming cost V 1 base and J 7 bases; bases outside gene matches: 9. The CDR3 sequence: CASSLRVLGQGGELFF. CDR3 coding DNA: TGCGCCAGCAGCTTGAGGGTGCTCGGACAGGGCGGGGAGCTGTTTTTT.

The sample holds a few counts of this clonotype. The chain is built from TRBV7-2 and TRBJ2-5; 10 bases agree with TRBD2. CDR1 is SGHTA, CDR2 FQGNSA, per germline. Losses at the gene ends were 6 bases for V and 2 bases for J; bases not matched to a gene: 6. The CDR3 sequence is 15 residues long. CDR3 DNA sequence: TGTGCCAGCAGAACGGGGACTAGCGTACAAGAGACCCAGTACTTC. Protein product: CASRTGTSVQETQYF.

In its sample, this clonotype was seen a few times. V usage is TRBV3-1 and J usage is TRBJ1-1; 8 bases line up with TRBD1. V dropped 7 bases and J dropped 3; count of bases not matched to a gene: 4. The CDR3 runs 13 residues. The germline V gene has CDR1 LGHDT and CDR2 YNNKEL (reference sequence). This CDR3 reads CASNQGADTEAFF. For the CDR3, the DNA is TGTGCCAGCAACCAGGGGGCAGACACTGAAGCTTTCTTT.

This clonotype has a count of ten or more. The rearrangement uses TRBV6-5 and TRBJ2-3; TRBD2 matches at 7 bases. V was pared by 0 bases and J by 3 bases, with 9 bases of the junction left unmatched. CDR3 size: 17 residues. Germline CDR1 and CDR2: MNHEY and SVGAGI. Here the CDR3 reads CASSYSPLGGGTDTQYF. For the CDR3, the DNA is TGTGCCAGCAGTTACTCTCCGTTGGGCGGGGGAACAGATACGCAGTATTTT.

This chain's CDR3 is CASSLTFRTDTQYF. The CDR3 DNA reads TGTGCCAGCAGCTTAACCTTTCGCACAGATACGCAGTATTTT. The rearrangement joins TRBV7-7 to TRBJ2-3; D unclear. With 2 bases removed from V and 1 base from J, the gap between germline ends came to 7 bases. The CDR3 sequence is 14 residues long. Germline V gene data show CDR1 as SSHAT and CDR2 as FNYEAQ (reference sequence).

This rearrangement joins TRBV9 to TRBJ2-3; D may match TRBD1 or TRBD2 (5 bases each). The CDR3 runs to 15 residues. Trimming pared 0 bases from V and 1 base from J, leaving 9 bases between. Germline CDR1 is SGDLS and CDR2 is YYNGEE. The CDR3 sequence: CASSVAQGGTDTQYF. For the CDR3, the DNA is TGTGCCAGCAGCGTAGCGCAGGGAGGCACAGATACGCAGTATTTT. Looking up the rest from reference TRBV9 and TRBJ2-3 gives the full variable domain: DSGVTQTPKHLITATGQRVTLRCSPRSGDLSVYWYQQSLDQGLQFLIQYYNGEERAKGNILERFSAQQFPDLHSELNLSSLELGDSALYFCASSVAQGGTDTQYFGPGTRLTVL.

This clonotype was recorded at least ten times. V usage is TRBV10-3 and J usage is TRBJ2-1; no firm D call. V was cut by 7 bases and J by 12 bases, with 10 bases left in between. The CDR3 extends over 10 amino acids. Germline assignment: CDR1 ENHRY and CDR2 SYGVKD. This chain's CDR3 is CAITEMRQFF. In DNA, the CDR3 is TGTGCCATCACCGAGATGAGGCAGTTCTTC.

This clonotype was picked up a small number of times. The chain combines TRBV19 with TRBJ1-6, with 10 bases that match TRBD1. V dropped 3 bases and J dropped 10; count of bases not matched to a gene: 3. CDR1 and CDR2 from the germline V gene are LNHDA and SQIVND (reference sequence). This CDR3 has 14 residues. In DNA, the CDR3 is TGTGCCAGTAGTATGGGGACAGGGGTCTCACCCCTCCACTTT. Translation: CASSMGTGVSPLHF.

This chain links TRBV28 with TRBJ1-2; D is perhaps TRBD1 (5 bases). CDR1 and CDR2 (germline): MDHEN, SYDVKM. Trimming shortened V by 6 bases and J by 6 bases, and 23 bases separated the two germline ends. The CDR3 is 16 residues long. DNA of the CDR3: TGTGCCAGCAGCCTCGACAGCGTTGCCAGAGAACATGGCTACACCTTC. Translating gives CASSLDSVAREHGYTF.

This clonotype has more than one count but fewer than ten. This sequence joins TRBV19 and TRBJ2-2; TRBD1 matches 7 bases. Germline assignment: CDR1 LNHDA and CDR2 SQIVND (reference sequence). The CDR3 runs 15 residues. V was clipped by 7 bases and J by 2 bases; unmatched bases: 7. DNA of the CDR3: TGTGCCAGTACCACAGACAGGGATAACACCGGGGAGCTGTTTTTT. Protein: CASTTDRDNTGELFF.

CDR3 DNA: TGTGCCAGCAGCGCGACAGGGTATTTCTCCGGGGAGCTGTTTTTT. Amino acid sequence: CASSATGYFSGELFF. The rearrangement joins TRBV7-9 to TRBJ2-2; 7 nucleotides line up with TRBD1. V trimming: 5 bases; J trimming: 6 bases; junction bases outside the gene matches: 9. Germline lookup yields CDR1 SEHNR and CDR2 FQNEAQ (reference sequence). The CDR3 runs to 15 residues.